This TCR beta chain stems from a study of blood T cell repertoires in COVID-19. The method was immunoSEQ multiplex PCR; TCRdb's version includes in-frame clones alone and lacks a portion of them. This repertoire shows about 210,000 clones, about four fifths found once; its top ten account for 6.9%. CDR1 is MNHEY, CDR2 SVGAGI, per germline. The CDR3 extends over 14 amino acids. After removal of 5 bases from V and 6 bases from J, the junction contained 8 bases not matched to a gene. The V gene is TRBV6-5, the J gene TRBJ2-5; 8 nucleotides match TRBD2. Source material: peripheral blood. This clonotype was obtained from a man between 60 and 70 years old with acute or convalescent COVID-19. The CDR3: CASSRDGGEKTQYF. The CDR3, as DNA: TGTGCCAGCAGTAGAGACGGGGGGGAGAAGACCCAGTACTTC.